This T cell receptor beta chain is drawn from a study of CD8 T cells in ankylosing spondylitis. At least ten counts were recorded for this clonotype. What it binds is not known. Construction of TCR beta libraries was performed using quantitative 5'-RACE with molecular barcodes. From the 5' RACE reads, TCRdb called clonotypes with MiXCR, one entry per CDR3 protein. The sample consists of 700,000 to 1,000,000 distinct CDR3 sequences, approximately 10% of them appearing once. In germline, CDR1 is SQVTM, CDR2 ANQGSEA. The CDR3 is 16 amino acids. V was pared by 1 base and J by 9 bases, with 22 bases between. Overall study findings and caveats: It appeared that ankylosing spondylitis blood was characterized by a TCR beta motif of several highly homologous variants. According to the report, clones linked to the disease were significantly enriched in matched synovial fluid samples taken from ankylosing spondylitis patients.

The sample comprised blood, either unsorted or a sorted T cell fraction (not recorded which). The V call is TRBV29-1, the J call TRBJ2-1; D might be TRBD2 (6 bases). The TCR originated in a male donor with ankylosing spondylitis. The CDR3 loop reads CSVEAGRSGQSGEQFF. The CDR3 nucleotides read TGCAGCGTTGAAGCGGGGAGGAGTGGGCAATCGGGTGAGCAGTTCTTC.